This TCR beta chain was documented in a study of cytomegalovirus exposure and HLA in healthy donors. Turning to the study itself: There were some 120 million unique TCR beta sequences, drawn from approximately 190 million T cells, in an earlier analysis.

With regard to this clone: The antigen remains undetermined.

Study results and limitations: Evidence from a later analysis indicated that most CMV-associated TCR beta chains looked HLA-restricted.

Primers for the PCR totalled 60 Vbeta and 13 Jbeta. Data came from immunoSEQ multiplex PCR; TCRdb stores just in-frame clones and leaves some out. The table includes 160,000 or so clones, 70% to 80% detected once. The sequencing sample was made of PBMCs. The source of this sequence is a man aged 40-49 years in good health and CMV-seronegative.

CDR3 sequence (DNA): TGCGCCAGCAGCTTTGATCTAGCGGGAGGAACCTACGAGCAGTACTTC. It translates to CASSFDLAGGTYEQYF. The chain has TRBV5-1 and TRBJ2-7, with 11 bases lining up with TRBD2. Losses at the gene ends were 2 bases for V and 2 bases for J; bases not matched to a gene: 6. The germline gives CDR1 SGHRS, CDR2 YFSETQ. The CDR3 runs 16 residues.